This T cell receptor (beta chain) was sequenced for a study of blood T cell repertoires in COVID-19. Study-wide background: Sites in the United States, Italy and Spain provided acute and convalescent COVID-19 samples. T cells, B-cell-depleted T cells, or PBMCs provided the cDNA or gDNA that served as material.

The assay was immunoSEQ multiplex PCR, and TCRdb's table has in-frame clones only and misses some. Among just over 250,000 clones, around 84% were seen once, and the ten largest hold about 4%. Membership in each cohort depended on participant-reported clinical history. Germline values: CDR1 SEHNR, CDR2 FQNEAQ (reference sequence). The CDR3 is 13 residues long. Deletions cut 2 bases from V and 8 bases from J, with 9 bases between. The TCR sequence derives from a man younger than 45 with acute COVID-19. J is TRBJ1-4 and V is TRBV7-9; D is ambiguous. Sample: PBMCs or T cells enriched from blood (not recorded which). CDR3 in amino acids: CASSLTQSEKLFF. As DNA, the CDR3 is TGTGCCAGCAGCTTAACCCAGTCGGAAAAACTGTTTTTT.